Each of the 15 T cell receptor beta chains below was sequenced from the same sample in a study of T cell changes during pregnancy in multiple sclerosis (dated by TCRdb to the late 2010s). The library was generated by the immunoSEQ multiplex PCR assay. Here the immuneACCESS table is served through TCRdb, limited to in-frame sequences with V and J called. Missing clones are a known gap in these copies; in checked studies unresolved V genes cover under half, and the rest lacks a known reason. The sample data list tens of thousands of clones, and about 92% of these were observed just once. The ten largest make up roughly 1.5% of the sample. Specimen: peripheral blood, collected after pregnancy. These receptors originate from a female donor with multiple sclerosis, enrolled in a pregnancy study.

The chain joins TRBV29-1 to TRBJ2-1; maybe TRBD1 (5 bases). The V and J ends lost 4 bases and 9 bases respectively, with 16 bases between them. Germline assignment: CDR1 SQVTM and CDR2 ANQGSEA. This CDR3 contains 13 residues. This CDR3 reads CSVVSGIRGEQFF. The CDR3 nucleotides are TGCAGCGTTGTAAGTGGGATAAGGGGTGAGCAGTTCTTC.

This rearrangement joins TRBV9 to TRBJ2-6; 11 bases map to TRBD1. CDR3 length: 17 residues. CDR1 is SGDLS, CDR2 YYNGEE, per germline. The ends lost 6 bases at V and 1 base at J; junction bases unmatched: 6. The DNA of the CDR3 is TGTGCCAGCACCTCCGGGACAGGGGGGTCTGGGGCCAACGTCCTGACTTTC. Its translation: CASTSGTGGSGANVLTF.

This chain uses TRBV6-1 with TRBJ2-2; TRBD1 is a possible D gene (5 bases). The CDR3 contains 14 residues. In germline, CDR1 is MNHNS, CDR2 SASEGT. The V end was cut by 2 bases, the J end by 3 bases, with 7 bases between. CDR3 amino acids: CASSEMTDTGELFF. For the CDR3, the DNA is TGTGCCAGCAGTGAAATGACAGACACCGGGGAGCTGTTTTTT.

This sequence joins TRBV5-1 and TRBJ2-6; 7 bases line up with TRBD1. Losses at the gene ends were 3 bases for V and 0 bases for J; bases not matched to a gene: 9. The CDR3 has 18 residues. Germline loops: CDR1 SGHRS, CDR2 YFSETQ. CDR3 nucleotide sequence: TGCGCCAGCAGCTCGGGACAGCCTCCTAGCTCTGGGGCCAACGTCCTGACTTTC. Protein sequence: CASSSGQPPSSGANVLTF. Full variable domain (remainder filled in from reference TRBV5-1 and TRBJ2-6): KAGVTQTPRYLIKTRGQQVTLSCSPISGHRSVSWYQQTPGQGLQFLFEYFSETQRNKGNFPGRFSGRQFSNSRSEMNVSTLELGDSALYLCASSSGQPPSSGANVLTFGAGSRLTVL.

The chain couples TRBV28 to TRBJ2-7; 10 bases align to TRBD1. Germline assignment: CDR1 MDHEN and CDR2 SYDVKM. Unmatched junction bases numbered 11, after V lost 7 bases and J lost 5 bases. The CDR3 loop spans 15 amino acids. The CDR3 coding sequence is TGTGCCAGCACCAAAATGGACAGGGGGAGTAACGAGCAGTACTTC. Its protein is CASTKMDRGSNEQYF.

The chain joins TRBV28 to TRBJ2-2, with D perhaps TRBD2 (5 bases). V gave up 5 bases and J gave up 4 bases, with 20 bases separating them. The CDR3 contains 17 residues. The germline V gene has CDR1 MDHEN and CDR2 SYDVKM. The CDR3: CASSPRLILGATGELFF. CDR3 bases: TGTGCCAGCAGTCCCCGACTTATTCTGGGAGCCACCGGGGAGCTGTTTTTT.

The chain joins TRBV19 to TRBJ1-3; D not certain. Per germline, CDR1 LNHDA and CDR2 SQIVND (reference sequence). The CDR3 runs 15 residues. Trimming shortened V by 7 bases and J by 0 bases, and 13 bases separated the two germline ends. The DNA for the CDR3 is TGTGCCAGTAACTCGCAGGTCTCCTCTGGAAACACCATATATTTT. As protein: CASNSQVSSGNTIYF.

This sequence joins TRBV7-3 and TRBJ2-5; 14 bases are shared with TRBD2. CDR3 length: 16 residues. Germline V CDR1 and CDR2: SGHTA, FQGTGA. J lost 4 bases, V lost 5 bases, and 6 bases had no gene match. The CDR3 nucleotides read TGTGCCAGCAGCGTGAGTGGGACTAGCGGGAGAGAGACCCAGTACTTC. This encodes CASSVSGTSGRETQYF.

V usage is TRBV4-3 and J usage is TRBJ2-7, with 8 bases that match TRBD2. The CDR3 totals 16 residues. The V gene end was trimmed by 4 bases and the J gene end by 1 base; junction bases not matched to a gene: 9. The germline V gene encodes CDR1 LGHNA and CDR2 YSLEER. CDR3 sequence reads: CASSPSLREVSYEQYF. The CDR3 DNA reads as TGCGCCAGCAGCCCATCCCTGCGGGAGGTTTCCTACGAGCAGTACTTC.

This clone occurred once. The gene calls are TRBV19 and TRBJ2-7; TRBD1 matches 12 bases. This CDR3 has 18 amino acids. The J segment lost 6 bases and the V segment lost 3 bases, leaving 15 bases of the junction unmatched. Germline CDR1 reads LNHDA; CDR2 reads SQIVND (reference sequence). The CDR3 is CASSIRLGQGASVSEQYF. The CDR3 coding sequence is TGTGCCAGTAGTATTCGGTTGGGACAGGGGGCCTCCGTATCCGAGCAGTACTTC.

This sequence joins TRBV7-2 and TRBJ2-3, with 8 bases identical to TRBD2. V gave up 5 bases and J gave up 1 base; unmatched junction bases: 2. Germline V gene data show CDR1 as SGHTA and CDR2 as FQGNSA. CDR3 size: 14 residues. The CDR3 is CASSPTSGTDTQYF. CDR3 in DNA: TGTGCCAGCAGCCCGACTAGCGGCACAGATACGCAGTATTTT. Filled out from reference TRBV7-2 and TRBJ2-3, the complete variable domain reads GAGVSQSPSNKVTEKGKDVELRCDPISGHTALYWYRQSLGQGLEFLIYFQGNSAPDKSGLPSDRFSAERTGGSVSTLTIQRTQQEDSAVYLCASSPTSGTDTQYFGPGTRLTVL.

This rearrangement joins TRBV6-6 to TRBJ2-3; no clear D. This CDR3 has 14 residues. The ends were cut back, 5 bases at V and 6 bases at J, with 15 bases in the middle. CDR1 and CDR2 (germline): MNHNY, SVGAGI (reference sequence). The CDR3 DNA is TGTGCCAGCAGTCGAGCCTCTTCACTGGATACGCAGTATTTT. It specifies CASSRASSLDTQYF.

The chain couples TRBV25-1 to TRBJ2-2; D gene unclear. The V and J ends lost 1 base and 4 bases respectively, with 7 bases between them. Germline CDR1 is MGHDK and CDR2 is SYGVNS. The CDR3 is 14 amino acids. CDR3 sequence reads: CASSESSGTGELFF. In nucleotides, the CDR3 is TGTGCCAGCAGTGAATCCTCAGGCACCGGGGAGCTGTTTTTT. Full variable domain (remainder filled in from reference TRBV25-1 and TRBJ2-2): EADIYQTPRYLVIGTGKKITLECSQTMGHDKMYWYQQDPGMELHLIHYSYGVNSTEKGDLSSESTVSRIRTEHFPLTLESARPSHTSQYLCASSESSGTGELFFGEGSRLTVL.

The chain joins TRBV12-5 to TRBJ2-7, with TRBD1 matching 7 bases. The CDR3 has 17 residues. CDR1 LGHNT and CDR2 FRNRAP come from the germline V gene. V lost 4 bases to trimming and J lost 2 bases; unmatched junction nucleotides: 14. The CDR3, as DNA: TGTGCTAGTGGTTCAAGCCCCCGGGACAGCCTAACCTACGAGCAGTACTTC. It codes for CASGSSPRDSLTYEQYF.

V usage is TRBV19 and J usage is TRBJ1-5; unclear D gene. The V and J ends lost 4 bases and 7 bases respectively, with 14 bases between them. This CDR3 spans 14 amino acids. Germline CDR1 and CDR2: LNHDA and SQIVND (reference sequence). CDR3 sequence: CASSSSGNEQPQHF. DNA for the CDR3: TGTGCCAGTAGTAGTTCAGGTAATGAGCAGCCCCAGCATTTT.